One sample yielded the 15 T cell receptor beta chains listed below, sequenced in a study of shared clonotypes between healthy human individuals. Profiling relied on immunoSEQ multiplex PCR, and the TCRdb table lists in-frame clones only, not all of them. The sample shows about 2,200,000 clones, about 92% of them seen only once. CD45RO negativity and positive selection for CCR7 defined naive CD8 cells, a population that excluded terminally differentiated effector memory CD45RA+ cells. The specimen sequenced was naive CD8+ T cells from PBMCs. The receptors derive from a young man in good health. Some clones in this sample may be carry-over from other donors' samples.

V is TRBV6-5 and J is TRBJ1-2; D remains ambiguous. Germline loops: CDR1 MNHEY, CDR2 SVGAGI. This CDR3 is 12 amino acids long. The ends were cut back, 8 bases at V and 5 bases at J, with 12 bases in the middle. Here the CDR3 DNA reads TGTGCCAGCGCCGATTCCTTTTATGGCTACACCTTC. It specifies CASADSFYGYTF.

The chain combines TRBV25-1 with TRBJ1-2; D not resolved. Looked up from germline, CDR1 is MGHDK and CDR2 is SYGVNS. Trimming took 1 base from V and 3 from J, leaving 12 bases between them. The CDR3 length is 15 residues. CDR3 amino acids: CASSELEGLDYGYTF. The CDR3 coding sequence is TGTGCCAGCAGTGAATTGGAAGGTTTGGACTATGGCTACACCTTC.

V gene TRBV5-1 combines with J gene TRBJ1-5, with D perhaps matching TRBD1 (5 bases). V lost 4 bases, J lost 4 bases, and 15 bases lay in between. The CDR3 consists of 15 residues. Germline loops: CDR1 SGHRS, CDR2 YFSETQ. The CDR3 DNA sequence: TGCGCCAGCAGCCCGTCCGGGACTTCTAATCAGCCCCAGCATTTT. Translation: CASSPSGTSNQPQHF.

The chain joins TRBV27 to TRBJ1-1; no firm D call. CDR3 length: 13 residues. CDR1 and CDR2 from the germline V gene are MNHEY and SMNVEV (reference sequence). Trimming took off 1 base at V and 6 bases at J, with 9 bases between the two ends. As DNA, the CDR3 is TGTGCCAGCAGTTTATTAACCGGAGCTGAAGCTTTCTTT. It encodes CASSLLTGAEAFF.

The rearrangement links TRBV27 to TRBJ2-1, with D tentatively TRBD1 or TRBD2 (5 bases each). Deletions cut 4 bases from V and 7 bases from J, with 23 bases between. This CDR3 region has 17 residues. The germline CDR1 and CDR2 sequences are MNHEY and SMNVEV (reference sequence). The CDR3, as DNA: TGTGCCAGCAGTTGGGGGAAGGGCGGGCCGTTTGTTAATGAGCAGTTCTTC. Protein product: CASSWGKGGPFVNEQFF.

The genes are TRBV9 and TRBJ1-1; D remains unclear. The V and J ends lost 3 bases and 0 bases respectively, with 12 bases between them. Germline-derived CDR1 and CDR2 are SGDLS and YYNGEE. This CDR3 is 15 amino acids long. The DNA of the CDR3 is TGTGCCAGCAGCGCGGTATTGACCATGAACACTGAAGCTTTCTTT. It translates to CASSAVLTMNTEAFF.

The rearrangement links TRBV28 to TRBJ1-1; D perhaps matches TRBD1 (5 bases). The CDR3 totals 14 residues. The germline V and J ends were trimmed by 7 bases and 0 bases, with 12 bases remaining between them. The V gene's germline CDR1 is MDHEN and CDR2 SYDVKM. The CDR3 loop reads CASIDVGVNTEAFF. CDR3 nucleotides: TGTGCCAGCATCGATGTGGGGGTGAACACTGAAGCTTTCTTT.

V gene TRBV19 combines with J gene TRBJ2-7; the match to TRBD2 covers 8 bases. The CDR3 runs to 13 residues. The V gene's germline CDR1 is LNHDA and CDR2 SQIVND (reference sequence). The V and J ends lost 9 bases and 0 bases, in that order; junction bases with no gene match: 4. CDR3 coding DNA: TGTGCCAGCGGGACTAGGGTCTCCTACGAGCAGTACTTC. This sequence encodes CASGTRVSYEQYF.

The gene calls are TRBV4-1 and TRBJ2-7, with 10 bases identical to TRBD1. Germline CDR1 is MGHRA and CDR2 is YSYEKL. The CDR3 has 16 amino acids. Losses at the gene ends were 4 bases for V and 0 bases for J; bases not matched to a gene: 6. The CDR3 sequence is CASSRVGTGASYEQYF. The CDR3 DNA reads TGCGCCAGCAGCCGGGTGGGGACAGGGGCCTCCTACGAGCAGTACTTC.

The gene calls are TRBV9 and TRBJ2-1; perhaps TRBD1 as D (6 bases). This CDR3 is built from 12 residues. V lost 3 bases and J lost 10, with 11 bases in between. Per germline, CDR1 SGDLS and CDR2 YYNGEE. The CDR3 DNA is TGTGCCAGCAGCGCGACAGGTTGGGAGCAGTTCTTC. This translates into CASSATGWEQFF.

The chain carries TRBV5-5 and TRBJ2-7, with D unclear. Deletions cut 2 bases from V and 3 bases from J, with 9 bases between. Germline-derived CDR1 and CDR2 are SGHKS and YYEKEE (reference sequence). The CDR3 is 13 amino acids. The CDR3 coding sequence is TGTGCCAGCAGCTTTCCAGATCACTACGAGCAGTACTTC. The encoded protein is CASSFPDHYEQYF. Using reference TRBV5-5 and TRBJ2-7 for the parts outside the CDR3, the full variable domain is DAGVTQSPTHLIKTRGQQVTLRCSPISGHKSVSWYQQVLGQGPQFIFQYYEKEERGRGNFPDRFSARQFPNYSSELNVNALLLGDSALYLCASSFPDHYEQYFGPGTRLTVT.

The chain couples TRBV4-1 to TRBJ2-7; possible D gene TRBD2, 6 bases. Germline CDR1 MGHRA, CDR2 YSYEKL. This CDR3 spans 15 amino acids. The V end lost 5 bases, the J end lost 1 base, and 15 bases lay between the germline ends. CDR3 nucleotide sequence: TGCGCCAGCAGCAGGACTACTCTGAATTCCTACGAGCAGTACTTC. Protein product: CASSRTTLNSYEQYF.

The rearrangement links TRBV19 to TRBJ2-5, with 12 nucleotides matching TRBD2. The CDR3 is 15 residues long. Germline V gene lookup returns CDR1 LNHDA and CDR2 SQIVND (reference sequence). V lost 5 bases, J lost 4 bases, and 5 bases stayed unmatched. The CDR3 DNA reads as TGTGCCAGTAGTGCCCGGACTAGCGGGACAGAGACCCAGTACTTC. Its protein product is CASSARTSGTETQYF.

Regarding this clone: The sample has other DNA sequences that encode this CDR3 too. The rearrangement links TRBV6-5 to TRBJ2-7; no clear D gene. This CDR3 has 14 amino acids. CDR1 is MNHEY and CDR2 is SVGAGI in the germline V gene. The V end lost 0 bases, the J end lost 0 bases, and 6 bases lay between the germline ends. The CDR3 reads CASSYSSVSYEQYF. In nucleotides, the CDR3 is TGTGCCAGCAGTTACTCGTCGGTCTCCTACGAGCAGTACTTC.

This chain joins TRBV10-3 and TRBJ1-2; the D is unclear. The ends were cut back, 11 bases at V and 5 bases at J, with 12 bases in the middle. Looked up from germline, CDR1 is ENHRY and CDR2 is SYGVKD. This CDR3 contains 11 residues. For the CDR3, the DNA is TGTGCCGCCTGGGGAAAATATGGCTACACCTTC. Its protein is CAAWGKYGYTF.